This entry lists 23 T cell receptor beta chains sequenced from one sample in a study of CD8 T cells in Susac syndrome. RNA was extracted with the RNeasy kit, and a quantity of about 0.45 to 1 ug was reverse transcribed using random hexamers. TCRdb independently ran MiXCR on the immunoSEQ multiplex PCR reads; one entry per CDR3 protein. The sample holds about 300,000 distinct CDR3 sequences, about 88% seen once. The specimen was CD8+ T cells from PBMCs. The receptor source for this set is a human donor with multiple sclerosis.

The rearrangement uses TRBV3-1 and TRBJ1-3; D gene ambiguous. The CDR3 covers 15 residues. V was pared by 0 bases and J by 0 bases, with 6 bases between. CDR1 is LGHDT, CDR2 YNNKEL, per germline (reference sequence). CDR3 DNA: TGTGCCAGCAGCCAAGACGGGATCTCTGGAAACACCATATATTTT. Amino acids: CASSQDGISGNTIYF. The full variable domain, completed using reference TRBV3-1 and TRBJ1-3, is DTAVSQTPKYLVTQMGNDKSIKCEQNLGHDTMYWYKQDSKKFLKIMFSYNNKELIINETVPNRFSPKSPDKAHLNLHINSLELGDSAVYFCASSQDGISGNTIYFGEGSWLTVV.

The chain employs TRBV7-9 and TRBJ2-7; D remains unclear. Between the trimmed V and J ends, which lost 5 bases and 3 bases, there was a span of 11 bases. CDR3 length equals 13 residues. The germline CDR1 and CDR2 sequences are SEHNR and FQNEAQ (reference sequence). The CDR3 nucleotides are TGTGCCAGCAGCCCCCCCGGCGACTACGAGCAGTACTTC. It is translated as CASSPPGDYEQYF.

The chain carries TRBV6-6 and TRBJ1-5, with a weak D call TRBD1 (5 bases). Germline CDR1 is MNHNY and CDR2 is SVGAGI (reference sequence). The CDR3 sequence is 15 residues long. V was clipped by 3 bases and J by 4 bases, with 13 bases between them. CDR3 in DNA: TGTGCCAGCAGTTATTCGGGACCGGAAAATCAGCCCCAGCATTTT. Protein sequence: CASSYSGPENQPQHF.

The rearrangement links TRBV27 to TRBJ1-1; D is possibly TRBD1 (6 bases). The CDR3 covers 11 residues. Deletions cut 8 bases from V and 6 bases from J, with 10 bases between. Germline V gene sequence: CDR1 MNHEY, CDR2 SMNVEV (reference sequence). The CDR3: CASVRGAEAFF. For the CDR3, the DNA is TGTGCCAGCGTTAGGGGGGCTGAAGCTTTCTTT.

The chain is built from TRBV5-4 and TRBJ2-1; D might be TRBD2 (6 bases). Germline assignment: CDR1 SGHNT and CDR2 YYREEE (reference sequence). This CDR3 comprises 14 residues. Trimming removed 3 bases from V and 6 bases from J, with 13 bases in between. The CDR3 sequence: CASSSWGLSNEQFF. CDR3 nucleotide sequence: TGTGCCAGCAGCTCCTGGGGACTCTCCAATGAGCAGTTCTTC. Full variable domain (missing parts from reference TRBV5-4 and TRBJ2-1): ETGVTQSPTHLIKTRGQQVTLRCSSQSGHNTVSWYQQALGQGPQFIFQYYREEENGRGNFPPRFSGLQFPNYSSELNVNALELDDSALYLCASSSWGLSNEQFFGPGTRLTVL.

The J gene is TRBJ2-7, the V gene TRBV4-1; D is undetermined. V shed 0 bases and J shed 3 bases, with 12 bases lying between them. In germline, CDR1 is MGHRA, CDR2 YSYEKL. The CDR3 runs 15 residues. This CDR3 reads CASSQDSQTYYEQYF. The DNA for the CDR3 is TGCGCCAGCAGCCAAGATAGTCAGACTTACTACGAGCAGTACTTC.

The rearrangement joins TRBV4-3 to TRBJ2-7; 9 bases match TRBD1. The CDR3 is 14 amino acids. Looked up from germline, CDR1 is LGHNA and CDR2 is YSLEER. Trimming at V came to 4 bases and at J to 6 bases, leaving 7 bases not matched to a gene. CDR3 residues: CASSPGTGQVEQYF. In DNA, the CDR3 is TGCGCCAGCAGCCCTGGGACAGGGCAGGTCGAGCAGTACTTC.

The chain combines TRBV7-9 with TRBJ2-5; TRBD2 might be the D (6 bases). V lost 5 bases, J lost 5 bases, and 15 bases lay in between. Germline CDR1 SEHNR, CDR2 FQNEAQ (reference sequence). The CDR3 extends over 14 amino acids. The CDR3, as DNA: TGTGCCAGCAGCGAGACTAGTAGGCCGGAGACCCAGTACTTC. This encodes CASSETSRPETQYF.

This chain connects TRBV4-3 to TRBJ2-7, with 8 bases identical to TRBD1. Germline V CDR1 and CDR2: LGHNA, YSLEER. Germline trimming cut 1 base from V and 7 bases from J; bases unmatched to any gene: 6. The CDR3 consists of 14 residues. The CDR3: CASSQGTGSGEQYF. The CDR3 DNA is TGCGCCAGCAGCCAAGGGACAGGGTCGGGTGAGCAGTACTTC.

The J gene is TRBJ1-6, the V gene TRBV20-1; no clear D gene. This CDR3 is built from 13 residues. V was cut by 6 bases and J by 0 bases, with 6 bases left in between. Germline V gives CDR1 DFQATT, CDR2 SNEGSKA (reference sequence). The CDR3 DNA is TGCAGTGCCCCGGACTCCTATAATTCACCCCTCCACTTT. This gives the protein CSAPDSYNSPLHF.

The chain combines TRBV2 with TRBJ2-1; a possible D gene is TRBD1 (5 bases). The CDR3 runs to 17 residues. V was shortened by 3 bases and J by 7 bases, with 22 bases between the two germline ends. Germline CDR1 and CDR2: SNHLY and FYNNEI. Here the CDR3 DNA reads TGTGCCAGCAGTGATTTCGACAGCCCTTTCCCTGGGAATGAGCAGTTCTTC. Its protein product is CASSDFDSPFPGNEQFF.

The CDR3 DNA sequence: TGTGCCTGGAGCCTCCCCTCTAGCGGAGCGCACAATGAGCAGTTCTTC. Translated, it gives CAWSLPSSGAHNEQFF. V is TRBV30 and J is TRBJ2-1, with 7 bases lining up with TRBD2. V dropped 3 bases and J dropped 5; count of bases not matched to a gene: 13. CDR1 is GTSNPN and CDR2 is SVGIG in the germline V gene (reference sequence). The CDR3 runs to 16 residues.

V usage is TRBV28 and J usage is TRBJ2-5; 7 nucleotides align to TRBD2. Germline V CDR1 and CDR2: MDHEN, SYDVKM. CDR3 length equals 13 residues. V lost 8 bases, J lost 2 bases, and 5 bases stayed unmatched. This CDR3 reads CASQERGQETQYF. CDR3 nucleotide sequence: TGTGCCAGCCAAGAGCGGGGTCAAGAGACCCAGTACTTC.

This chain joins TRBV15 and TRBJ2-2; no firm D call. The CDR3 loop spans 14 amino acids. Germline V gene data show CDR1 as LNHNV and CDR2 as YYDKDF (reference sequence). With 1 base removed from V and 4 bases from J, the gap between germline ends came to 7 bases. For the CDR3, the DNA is TGTGCCACCAGCAGAGGAGAAATCACCGGGGAGCTGTTTTTT. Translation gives CATSRGEITGELFF.

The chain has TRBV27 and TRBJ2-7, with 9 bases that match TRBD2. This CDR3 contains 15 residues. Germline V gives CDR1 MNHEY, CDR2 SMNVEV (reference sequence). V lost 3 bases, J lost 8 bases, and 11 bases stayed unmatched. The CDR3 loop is CASSLRAGGPYQQYF. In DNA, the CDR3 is TGTGCCAGCAGTTTGAGAGCGGGGGGACCGTATCAGCAGTACTTC.

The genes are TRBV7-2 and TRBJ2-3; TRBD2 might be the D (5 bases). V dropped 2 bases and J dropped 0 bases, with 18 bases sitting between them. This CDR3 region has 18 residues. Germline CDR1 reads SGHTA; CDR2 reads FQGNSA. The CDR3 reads CASSLINGVGGSTDTQYF. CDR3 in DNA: TGTGCCAGCAGCTTAATAAATGGCGTGGGCGGGAGCACAGATACGCAGTATTTT. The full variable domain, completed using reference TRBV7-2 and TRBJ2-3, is GAGVSQSPSNKVTEKGKDVELRCDPISGHTALYWYRQSLGQGLEFLIYFQGNSAPDKSGLPSDRFSAERTGGSVSTLTIQRTQQEDSAVYLCASSLINGVGGSTDTQYFGPGTRLTVL.

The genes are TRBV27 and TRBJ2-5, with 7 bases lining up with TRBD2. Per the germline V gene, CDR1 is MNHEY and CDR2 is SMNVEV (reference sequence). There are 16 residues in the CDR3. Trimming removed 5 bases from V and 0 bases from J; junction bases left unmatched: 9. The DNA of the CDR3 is TGTGCCAGCAGTCCCTCGGCGGGAGAGTACCAAGAGACCCAGTACTTC. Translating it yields CASSPSAGEYQETQYF.

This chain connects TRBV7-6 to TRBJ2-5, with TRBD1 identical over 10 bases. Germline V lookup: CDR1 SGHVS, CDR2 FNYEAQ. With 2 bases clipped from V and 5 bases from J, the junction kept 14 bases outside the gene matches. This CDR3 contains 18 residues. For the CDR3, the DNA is TGTGCCAGCAGCTTAAGGCCTGAGGACAGGGGGACCTCGGAGACCCAGTACTTC. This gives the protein CASSLRPEDRGTSETQYF.

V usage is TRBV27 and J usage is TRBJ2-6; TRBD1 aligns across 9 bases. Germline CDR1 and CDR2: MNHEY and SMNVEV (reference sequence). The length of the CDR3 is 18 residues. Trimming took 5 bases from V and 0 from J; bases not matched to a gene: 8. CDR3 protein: CASSPRTGDSSGANVLTF. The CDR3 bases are TGTGCCAGCAGTCCGAGGACAGGGGATAGCTCTGGGGCCAACGTCCTGACTTTC.

The CDR3 region is CASSQEGFGTGLETQYF. CDR3 DNA sequence: TGCGCCAGCAGCCAAGAAGGCTTCGGGACAGGGCTAGAGACCCAGTACTTC. The rearrangement uses TRBV4-3 and TRBJ2-5, with TRBD1 matching 9 bases. The CDR3 consists of 17 residues. V gave up 0 bases and J gave up 4 bases; unmatched junction bases: 9. Per the germline V gene, CDR1 is LGHNA and CDR2 is YSLEER.

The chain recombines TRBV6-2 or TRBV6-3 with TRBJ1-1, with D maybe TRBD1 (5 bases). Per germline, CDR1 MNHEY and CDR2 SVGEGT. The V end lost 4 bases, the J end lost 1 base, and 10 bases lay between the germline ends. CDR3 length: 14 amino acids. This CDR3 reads CASSWTRKNTEAFF. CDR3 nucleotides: TGTGCCAGCAGTTGGACAAGGAAGAACACTGAAGCTTTCTTT.

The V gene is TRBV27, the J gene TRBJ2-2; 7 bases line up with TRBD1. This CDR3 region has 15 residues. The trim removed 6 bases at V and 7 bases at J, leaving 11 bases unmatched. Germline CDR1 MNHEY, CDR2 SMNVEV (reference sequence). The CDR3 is CASSHNRGGSGELFF. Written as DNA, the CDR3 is TGTGCCAGCAGCCATAACAGGGGCGGTAGCGGGGAGCTGTTTTTT.

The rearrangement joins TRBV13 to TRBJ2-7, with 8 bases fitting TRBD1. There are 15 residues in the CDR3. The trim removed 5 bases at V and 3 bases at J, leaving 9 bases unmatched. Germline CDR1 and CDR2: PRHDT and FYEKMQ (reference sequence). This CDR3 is CASSPTPGQDYEQYF. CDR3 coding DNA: TGTGCCAGCAGCCCTACCCCGGGACAGGACTACGAGCAGTACTTC.